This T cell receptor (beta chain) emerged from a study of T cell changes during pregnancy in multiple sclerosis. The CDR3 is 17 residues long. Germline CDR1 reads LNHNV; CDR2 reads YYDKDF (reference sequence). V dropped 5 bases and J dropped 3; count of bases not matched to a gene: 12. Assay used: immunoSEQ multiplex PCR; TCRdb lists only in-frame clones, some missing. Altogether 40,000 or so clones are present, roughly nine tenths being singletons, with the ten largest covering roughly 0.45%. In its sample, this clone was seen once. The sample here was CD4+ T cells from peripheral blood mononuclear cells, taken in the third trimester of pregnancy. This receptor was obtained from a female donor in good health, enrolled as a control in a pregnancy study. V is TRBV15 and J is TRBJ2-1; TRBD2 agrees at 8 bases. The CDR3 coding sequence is TGTGCCACCAGCGACCTCATGGCAGCGGGAGTCTACAATGAGCAGTTCTTC. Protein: CATSDLMAAGVYNEQFF.